The 7 T cell receptor beta chains reported below all come from one sample, sequenced in a study of blood T cell repertoires in COVID-19 (dated by TCRdb to the early 2020s). Libraries were made using the immunoSEQ multiplex PCR assay. The clones in this table, taken by TCRdb from immuneACCESS, are in-frame only. Not every clone is retained; where verified, under half of the shortfall comes from an unresolved V gene, and the cause of the rest is unknown. This sample holds about 100,000 clones; 70% to 90% were observed only once. The leading ten clones occupy 2% of the sample. What was sequenced was peripheral blood. Receptors originate from a man in his fifties with active COVID-19.

V usage is TRBV13 and J usage is TRBJ2-5; maybe TRBD2 (6 bases). V lost 1 base to trimming and J lost 3 bases, with 12 bases between them. The V gene's germline CDR1 is PRHDT and CDR2 FYEKMQ (reference sequence). The CDR3 extends over 15 amino acids. CDR3 bases: TGTGCCAGCAGCTTAGTGGAGGGCGGGAAAGAGACCCAGTACTTC. Protein sequence: CASSLVEGGKETQYF.

V gene TRBV19 combines with J gene TRBJ1-5; 8 bases line up with TRBD1. The CDR3 has 15 residues. Unmatched junction bases numbered 6, after V lost 6 bases and J lost 2 bases. CDR1 and CDR2 (germline): LNHDA, SQIVND (reference sequence). The CDR3 DNA is TGTGCCAGTAGCCTCGGGACAGGACGCAATCAGCCCCAGCATTTT. Protein product: CASSLGTGRNQPQHF.

This chain joins TRBV18 and TRBJ2-3, with 10 bases lining up with TRBD2. With V trimmed by 2 bases and J by 1 base, 6 bases remained unmatched. CDR3 length: 17 residues. CDR1 and CDR2 from the germline V gene are KGHSH and LQKENI. The CDR3 nucleotides read TGTGCCAGCTCACCATTACTGAGCGGGGGGGGCACAGATACGCAGTATTTT. Translation gives CASSPLLSGGGTDTQYF.

This chain connects TRBV19 to TRBJ2-4; 8 bases agree with TRBD1. The V gene's germline CDR1 is LNHDA and CDR2 SQIVND (reference sequence). The CDR3 is 14 amino acids. Trimming at V came to 3 bases and at J to 7 bases, leaving 5 bases not matched to a gene. The CDR3 DNA reads as TGTGCCAGTAGTATGGACAGGGAAGGGAACATTCAGTACTTC. As protein: CASSMDREGNIQYF.

This clone was seen a single time. J is TRBJ1-2 and V is TRBV6-5, with 9 bases aligning to TRBD1. Germline-derived CDR1 and CDR2 are MNHEY and SVGAGI. V was clipped by 5 bases and J by 4 bases; unmatched bases: 2. CDR3 size: 13 residues. DNA for the CDR3: TGTGCCAGCAGTAAGACAGGGGGCTATGGCTACACCTTC. Its translation is CASSKTGGYGYTF.

J is TRBJ2-1 and V is TRBV29-1, with TRBD2 as a possible D gene (6 bases). The CDR3 runs to 11 residues. Germline CDR1 and CDR2: SQVTM and ANQGSEA. Between the trimmed V and J ends, which lost 4 bases and 9 bases, there was a span of 10 bases. The CDR3 region is CSVGDFSEQFF. The CDR3 nucleotides are TGCAGCGTTGGGGACTTCAGTGAGCAGTTCTTC.

The V gene is TRBV3-1 (or the pseudogene TRBV3-2), the J gene TRBJ1-2; 7 positions agree with TRBD1. The ends lost 5 bases at V and 6 bases at J; junction bases unmatched: 6. The CDR3 is 13 residues long. Germline lookup yields CDR1 LGHDT and CDR2 YNNKEL (reference sequence). Here the CDR3 DNA reads TGTGCCAGCAGCTTTGACAGGGATCATGGCTACACCTTC. Translating gives CASSFDRDHGYTF.